The 14 T cell receptor beta chains listed next were all sequenced from one sample in a study of blood T cell repertoires in COVID-19. TCRdb's copy holds only in-frame clones and misses some; the assay was immunoSEQ multiplex PCR. In the table there are 200,000 to 300,000 clones, nearly 90% of which are singletons. The sequenced sample was peripheral blood. Source of these receptors: a man aged 18 to 29 with active or convalescent COVID-19.

The chain combines TRBV11-2 with TRBJ1-1; D might be TRBD1 (6 bases). Trimming left V 0 bases short and J 1 base short, with 9 bases between. The CDR3 sequence is 15 residues long. Per germline, CDR1 SGHAT and CDR2 FQNNGV. CDR3 nucleotides: TGTGCCAGCAGCTTAGATCTGGGACAGAACACTGAAGCTTTCTTT. Translating gives CASSLDLGQNTEAFF.

V is TRBV12-3 or TRBV12-4 and J is TRBJ2-7, with D tentatively TRBD2 (6 bases). The CDR3 consists of 12 residues. V gave up 3 bases and J gave up 7 bases, with 10 bases separating them. CDR3 region: CASSLPGREQYF. In DNA, the CDR3 is TGTGCCAGCAGTTTGCCGGGGAGGGAGCAGTACTTC.

CDR3 DNA sequence: TGTGCCAGCAGCCATCTGGACAGATCAAGTAACTATGGCTACACCTTC. This encodes CASSHLDRSSNYGYTF. The chain has TRBV3-1 (or the pseudogene TRBV3-2) and TRBJ1-2; maybe TRBD1 (6 bases). The CDR3 length is 16 residues. V dropped 3 bases and J dropped 1 base, with 15 bases sitting between them. CDR1 is LGHDT and CDR2 is YNNKEL in the germline V gene (reference sequence).

CDR3 coding DNA: TGTGCCAGCAGCTTAGCGGCTAGCGGGGGCGTCACAGATACGCAGTATTTT. Its translation: CASSLAASGGVTDTQYF. The V call is TRBV7-2, the J call TRBJ2-3, with TRBD2 identical over 10 bases. V was clipped by 0 bases and J by 2 bases; unmatched bases: 5. The CDR3 totals 17 residues. In germline, CDR1 is SGHTA, CDR2 FQGNSA.

V is TRBV6-5 and J is TRBJ1-1, with 8 nucleotides matching TRBD1. Germline V gene lookup returns CDR1 MNHEY and CDR2 SVGAGI. The length of the CDR3 is 13 residues. J gave up 5 bases and V 6 bases, and 5 bases lay outside the gene matches. DNA for the CDR3: TGTGCCAGCAGCAAAAGGACAGGGACTGAAGCTTTCTTT. Its translation: CASSKRTGTEAFF.

V and J are TRBV2 and TRBJ2-7, with D uncertain. V lost 6 bases to trimming and J lost 0 bases, with 12 bases between them. The germline CDR1 and CDR2 sequences are SNHLY and FYNNEI. CDR3 length: 14 amino acids. CDR3 sequence (DNA): TGTGCCAGCAGCTCGCAGGTGAGCTCCTACGAGCAGTACTTC. This encodes CASSSQVSSYEQYF.

This chain joins TRBV4-2 and TRBJ2-1; TRBD2 aligns across 9 bases. The V gene end was trimmed by 0 bases and the J gene end by 3 bases; junction bases not matched to a gene: 0. The CDR3 length is 15 residues. The germline V gene encodes CDR1 LGHNA and CDR2 YNFKEQ. This CDR3 is CASSQELAGYNEQFF. As DNA, the CDR3 is TGTGCCAGCAGCCAAGAACTAGCGGGCTACAATGAGCAGTTCTTC.

Here the CDR3 reads CASSSGDTEAFF. The DNA for the CDR3 is TGTGCCAGCAGTTCAGGGGACACTGAAGCTTTCTTT. The chain joins TRBV12-3 or TRBV12-4 to TRBJ1-1, with D maybe TRBD1 (6 bases). The CDR3 is 12 amino acids. The V end lost 4 bases, the J end lost 3 bases, and 6 bases lay between the germline ends.

The J gene is TRBJ2-7, the V gene TRBV28, with 11 bases fitting TRBD2. This CDR3 is built from 17 residues. Trimming took 3 bases from V and 5 from J; bases not matched to a gene: 12. The V gene's germline CDR1 is MDHEN and CDR2 SYDVKM. DNA for the CDR3: TGTGCCAGCAGTTTTGATCTAGTGACTAGCGGGACAAACGAGCAGTACTTC. The encoded protein is CASSFDLVTSGTNEQYF. Full variable domain (rest looked up from reference TRBV28 and TRBJ2-7): DVKVTQSSRYLVKRTGEKVFLECVQDMDHENMFWYRQDPGLGLRLIYFSYDVKMKEKGDIPEGYSVSREKKERFSLILESASTNQTSMYLCASSFDLVTSGTNEQYFGPGTRLTVT.

The table lists this clone with a count of one. The genes are TRBV11-2 and TRBJ2-7; no firm D call. Germline CDR1 reads SGHAT; CDR2 reads FQNNGV. V lost 3 bases and J 3 bases, leaving 9 bases between the germline ends. The CDR3 extends over 13 amino acids. The CDR3 DNA is TGTGCCAGCAGCTTCGTTATTAACTACGAGCAGTACTTC. Protein sequence: CASSFVINYEQYF. Complete variable domain (other parts from reference TRBV11-2 and TRBJ2-7): EAGVAQSPRYKIIEKRQSVAFWCNPISGHATLYWYQQILGQGPKLLIQFQNNGVVDDSQLPKDRFSAERLKGVDSTLKIQPAKLEDSAVYLCASSFVINYEQYFGPGTRLTVT.

CDR3 DNA sequence: TGTGCCACCAGTGATTCAGCGACAGGGGTAGCCTATGGCTACACCTTC. It translates to CATSDSATGVAYGYTF. The chain has TRBV24-1 and TRBJ1-2; 8 nucleotides agree with TRBD1. The trim removed 2 bases at V and 4 bases at J, leaving 8 bases unmatched. Germline loops: CDR1 KGHDR, CDR2 SFDVKD. The CDR3 is 16 amino acids.

The chain links TRBV2 to TRBJ1-1; the match to TRBD1 covers 8 bases. There are 14 residues in the CDR3. Per the germline V gene, CDR1 is SNHLY and CDR2 is FYNNEI. With V trimmed by 7 bases and J by 0 bases, 4 bases remained unmatched. CDR3 in amino acids: CASIGTGLNTEAFF. CDR3 DNA: TGTGCCAGCATTGGGACAGGTTTGAACACTGAAGCTTTCTTT.

The CDR3: CASSRQGGYEQYF. CDR3 DNA: TGTGCCAGCAGCCGACAGGGCGGGTACGAGCAGTACTTC. The chain joins TRBV13 to TRBJ2-7; TRBD1 matches 7 bases. The trim removed 5 bases at V and 4 bases at J, leaving 5 bases unmatched. CDR1 is PRHDT and CDR2 is FYEKMQ in the germline V gene (reference sequence). The CDR3 spans 13 residues.

This clone was detected only once. This chain links TRBV29-1 with TRBJ1-1; perhaps TRBD1 as D (6 bases). Germline CDR1 SQVTM, CDR2 ANQGSEA. Trimming pared 4 bases from V and 1 base from J, leaving 10 bases between. The CDR3 is made up of 13 amino acids. In DNA form, the CDR3 reads TGCAGCGTTGCCCGGGACAAGAACACTGAAGCTTTCTTT. Translating gives CSVARDKNTEAFF.